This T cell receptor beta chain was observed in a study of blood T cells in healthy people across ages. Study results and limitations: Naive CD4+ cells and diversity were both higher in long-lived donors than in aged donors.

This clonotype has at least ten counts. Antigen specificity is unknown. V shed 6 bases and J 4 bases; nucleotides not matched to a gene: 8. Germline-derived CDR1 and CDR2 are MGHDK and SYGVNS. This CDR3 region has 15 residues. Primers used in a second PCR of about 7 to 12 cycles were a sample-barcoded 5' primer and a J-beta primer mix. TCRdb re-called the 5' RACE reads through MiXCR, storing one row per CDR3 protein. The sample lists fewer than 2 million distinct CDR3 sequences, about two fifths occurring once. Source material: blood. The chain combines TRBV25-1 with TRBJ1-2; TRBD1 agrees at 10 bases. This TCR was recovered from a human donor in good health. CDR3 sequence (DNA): TGTGCCAGCAGGAAAACCGGGACAGGGGCCTATGGCTACACCTTC. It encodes CASRKTGTGAYGYTF.